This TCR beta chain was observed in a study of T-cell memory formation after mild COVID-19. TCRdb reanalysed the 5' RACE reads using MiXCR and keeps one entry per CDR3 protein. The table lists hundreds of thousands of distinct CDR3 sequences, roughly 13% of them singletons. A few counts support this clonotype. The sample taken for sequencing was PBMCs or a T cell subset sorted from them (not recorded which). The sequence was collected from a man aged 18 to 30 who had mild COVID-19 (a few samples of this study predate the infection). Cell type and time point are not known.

CDR3 protein: CASSFGQGVNYGYTF. The DNA for the CDR3 is TGCGCCAGCAGCTTCGGGCAGGGGGTCAACTATGGCTACACCTTC. The rearrangement links TRBV5-1 to TRBJ1-2; TRBD1 aligns across 7 bases. This CDR3 is built from 15 residues. The V and J ends lost 2 bases and 2 bases, in that order; junction bases with no gene match: 6. Germline V lookup: CDR1 SGHRS, CDR2 YFSETQ.